What follows are 10 T cell receptor beta chains derived from one specimen sequenced in a study of Graves' ophthalmopathy and Graves' hyperthyroidism. For repertoire sequencing, the TCR beta CDR3 regions were amplified from RNA transcripts. An opening RT-PCR round employed HTBI primers and preceded a second-round multiplex PCR. TCRdb independently ran MiXCR on the multiplex PCR reads; one entry per CDR3 protein. Here the sample spans roughly 700,000 distinct CDR3 sequences, 40% being singletons. The sample was peripheral blood. The receptors were gathered from an adult man with Graves' ophthalmopathy.

This clonotype has at least ten counts. The V call is TRBV9, the J call TRBJ2-5; D is ambiguous. The V gene lost 0 bases and the J gene lost 0 bases, with 9 bases spanning the gap. Looked up from germline, CDR1 is SGDLS and CDR2 is YYNGEE. CDR3 length: 15 residues. The CDR3 here is CASSVGIGYQETQYF. CDR3 nucleotide sequence: TGTGCCAGCAGCGTAGGAATCGGGTACCAAGAGACCCAGTACTTC.

This chain uses TRBV29-1 with TRBJ1-1; the match to TRBD1 covers 7 bases. Germline-derived CDR1 and CDR2 are SQVTM and ANQGSEA. CDR3 length: 12 amino acids. CDR3 loop: CNVSDREAEAFF. As DNA, the CDR3 is TGCAACGTATCAGACAGGGAGGCTGAAGCTTTCTTT.

Turning to this clonotype: Relative to the germline gene, one junction end is altered; a read error may explain this. The rearrangement links TRBV4-3 to TRBJ2-5; 7 bases agree with TRBD2. Germline V lookup: CDR1 LGHNA, CDR2 YSLEER. The CDR3 has 17 amino acids. This CDR3 reads CASSQGPVSGPQGTQYF. As DNA, the CDR3 is TGCGCCAGCAGCCAAGGCCCGGTTAGCGGGCCCCAAGGGACCCAGTACTTC.

The V and J genes are TRBV7-3 and TRBJ1-3, with 7 bases lining up with TRBD1. The germline CDR1 and CDR2 sequences are SGHTA and FQGTGA. The CDR3 is made up of 16 amino acids. J gave up 2 bases and V 5 bases, and 9 bases lay outside the gene matches. The CDR3 sequence is CASSLHPTGAGNTIYF. The CDR3 nucleotides are TGTGCCAGCAGCCTACATCCCACAGGGGCTGGAAACACCATATATTTT.

This chain connects TRBV2 to TRBJ2-7; a possible D gene is TRBD1 (6 bases). Between the trimmed V and J ends, which lost 5 bases and 2 bases, there was a span of 16 bases. Germline V gene lookup returns CDR1 SNHLY and CDR2 FYNNEI. The CDR3 has 15 amino acids. As DNA, the CDR3 is TGTGCCAGCAGTTACCGGGACACGGGGACCTACGAGCAGTACTTC. Its protein product is CASSYRDTGTYEQYF.

With regard to this clonotype: The junction does not match germline at one end; this may be a read error. The chain carries TRBV10-3 and TRBJ1-4, with no clear D. There are 15 residues in the CDR3. Per the germline V gene, CDR1 is ENHRY and CDR2 is SYGVKD. CDR3 region: CASSEALTTNEKLFF. CDR3 DNA sequence: TGTGCCAGCAGTGAAGCTCTCACAACTAATGAAAAACTGTTTTTT.

This clonotype was counted only a few times. The gene calls are TRBV7-9 and TRBJ2-2, with 7 bases matching TRBD1. Germline loops: CDR1 SEHNR, CDR2 FQNEAQ (reference sequence). The CDR3 is made up of 17 amino acids. Trimming cost V 1 base and J 2 bases; bases outside gene matches: 7. The CDR3 is CASSLDRGSQNTGELFF. CDR3 sequence (DNA): TGTGCCAGCAGCTTAGACAGGGGTTCCCAAAACACCGGGGAGCTGTTTTTT. The whole variable domain, remainder taken from reference TRBV7-9 and TRBJ2-2, is DTGVSQNPRHKITKRGQNVTFRCDPISEHNRLYWYRQTLGQGPEFLTYFQNEAQLEKSRLLSDRFSAERPKGSFSTLEIQRTEQGDSAMYLCASSLDRGSQNTGELFFGEGSRLTVL.

The chain employs TRBV6-1 and TRBJ1-1; 7 nucleotides match TRBD1. Trimming at V came to 6 bases and at J to 0 bases, leaving 10 bases not matched to a gene. The germline V gene has CDR1 MNHNS and CDR2 SASEGT. This CDR3 is 16 amino acids long. The CDR3: CASSSERDSLNTEAFF. Written as DNA, the CDR3 is TGTGCCAGCAGCTCTGAAAGGGACAGTCTGAACACTGAAGCTTTCTTT.

This clonotype was detected many times. J is TRBJ1-1 and V is TRBV10-3, with 8 positions matching TRBD1. The V gene end was trimmed by 2 bases and the J gene end by 2 bases; junction bases not matched to a gene: 1. The CDR3 has 14 amino acids. CDR1 is ENHRY, CDR2 SYGVKD, per germline. CDR3 residues: CAISEDRGNTEAFF. Here the CDR3 DNA reads TGTGCCATCAGTGAGGACAGGGGAAACACTGAAGCTTTCTTT.

This clonotype was seen at least ten times. The V gene is TRBV2, the J gene TRBJ2-5; 10 bases are shared with TRBD1. Germline CDR1 SNHLY, CDR2 FYNNEI. The CDR3 has 16 amino acids. J gave up 1 base and V 8 bases, and 10 bases lay outside the gene matches. CDR3 nucleotides: TGTGCCAGCGCCGACGGACAGGGGGGTTTCCAAGAGACCCAGTACTTC. Its translation is CASADGQGGFQETQYF.